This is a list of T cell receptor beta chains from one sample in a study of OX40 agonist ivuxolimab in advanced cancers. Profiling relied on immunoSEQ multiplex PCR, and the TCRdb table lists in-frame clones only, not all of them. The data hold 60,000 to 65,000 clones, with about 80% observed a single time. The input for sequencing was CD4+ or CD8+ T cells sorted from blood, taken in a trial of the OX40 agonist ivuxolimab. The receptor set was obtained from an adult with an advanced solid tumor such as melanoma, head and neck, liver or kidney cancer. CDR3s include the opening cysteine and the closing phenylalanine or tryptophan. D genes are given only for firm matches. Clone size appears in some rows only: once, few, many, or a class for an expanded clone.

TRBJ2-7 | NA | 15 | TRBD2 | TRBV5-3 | TGTGCCAGAAGCTCGGGGTTGGCGGGGGACTACGAGCAGTACTTC | CARSSGLAGDYEQYF
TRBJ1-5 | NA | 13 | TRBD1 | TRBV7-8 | TGTGCAGGGGGAGGGGGCGCGGGTCAGCCCCAGCATTTT | CAGGGGAGQPQHF
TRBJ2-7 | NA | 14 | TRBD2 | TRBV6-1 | TGTGCCAGTGTGGGGACTAGGGCCGGCTACGAGCAGTACTTC | CASVGTRAGYEQYF
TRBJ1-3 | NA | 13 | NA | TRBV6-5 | TGTGCCAGCAGTCGTATCTCTGGAAACACCATATATTTT | CASSRISGNTIYF
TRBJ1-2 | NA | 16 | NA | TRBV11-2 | TGTGCCAGCAGCTTGACTGGGCAGGGTTGGGACTATGGCTACACCTTC | CASSLTGQGWDYGYTF
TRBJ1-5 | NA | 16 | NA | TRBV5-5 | TGTGCCAGCAGCCTATCTTCCGGGACCGACAATCAGCCCCAGCATTTT | CASSLSSGTDNQPQHF
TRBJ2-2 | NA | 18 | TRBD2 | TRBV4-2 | TGTGCCAGCAGCCGGGGAGCTAGCGGGAGCCTGAACACCGGGGAGCTGTTTTTT | CASSRGASGSLNTGELFF
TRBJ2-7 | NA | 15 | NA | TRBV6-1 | TGTGCCAGCAGTGAAGCAGGTGGCAGCCCCTTCGAGCAGTACTTC | CASSEAGGSPFEQYF
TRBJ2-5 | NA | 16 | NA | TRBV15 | TGTGCCACCAGCAGAGATTATAGGGTTCTGGGGGAGACCCAGTACTTC | CATSRDYRVLGETQYF
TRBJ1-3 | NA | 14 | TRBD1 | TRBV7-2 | TGTGCCAGCAGCTTAACAGGGGGCCACAACACCATATATTTT | CASSLTGGHNTIYF
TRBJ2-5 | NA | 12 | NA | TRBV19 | TGTGCCAGTAGTATGGGGACGGAGACCCAGTACTTC | CASSMGTETQYF
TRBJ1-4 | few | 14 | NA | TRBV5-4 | TGTGCCAGCAGCTATGGGGGGACGAGTGAAAAACTGTTTTTT | CASSYGGTSEKLFF
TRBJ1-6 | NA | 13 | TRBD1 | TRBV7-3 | TGTGCCAGCAGGGGACAGCCTAATTCACCCCTCCACTTT | CASRGQPNSPLHF
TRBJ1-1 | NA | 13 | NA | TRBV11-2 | TGTGCCAGCAGCTTAGCTAGCCATGCTAAAGCTTTCTTT | CASSLASHAKAFF
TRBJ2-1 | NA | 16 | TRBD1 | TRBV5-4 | TGTGCCAGCAGCCCCCGGACAGGCCGAACTAACAATGAGCAGTTCTTC | CASSPRTGRTNNEQFF
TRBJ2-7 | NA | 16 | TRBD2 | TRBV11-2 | TGTGCCAGCAGCCAATCTACGACTAGCGGGTTGGCCGAGCAGTACTTC | CASSQSTTSGLAEQYF
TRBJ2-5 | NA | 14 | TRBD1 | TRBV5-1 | TGCGCCAGCAGCAGTGGGACAGCGGAAGAGACCCAGTACTTC | CASSSGTAEETQYF
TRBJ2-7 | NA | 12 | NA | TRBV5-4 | TGTGCCAGCAGCAAAGACAGCCACGAGCAGTACTTC | CASSKDSHEQYF
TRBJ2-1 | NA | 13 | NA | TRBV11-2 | TGTGCCAGCAGCGAGCGGTCCTACAATGAGCAGTTCTTC | CASSERSYNEQFF
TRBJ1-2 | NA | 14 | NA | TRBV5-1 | TGCGCCAGCAGCTTTTCGGGGCTGTCCTATGGCTACACCTTC | CASSFSGLSYGYTF